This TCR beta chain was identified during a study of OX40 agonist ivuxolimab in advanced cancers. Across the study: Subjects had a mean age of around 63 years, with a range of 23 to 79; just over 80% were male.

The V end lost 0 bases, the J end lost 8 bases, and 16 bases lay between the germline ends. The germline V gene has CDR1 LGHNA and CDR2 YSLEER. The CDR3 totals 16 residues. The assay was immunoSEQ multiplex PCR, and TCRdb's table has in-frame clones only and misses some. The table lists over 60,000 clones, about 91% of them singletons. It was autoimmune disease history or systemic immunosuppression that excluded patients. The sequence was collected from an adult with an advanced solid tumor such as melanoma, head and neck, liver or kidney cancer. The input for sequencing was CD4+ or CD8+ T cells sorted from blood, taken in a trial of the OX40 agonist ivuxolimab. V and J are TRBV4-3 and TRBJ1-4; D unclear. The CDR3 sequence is CASSQEPPGGLEKLFF. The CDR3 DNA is TGCGCCAGCAGCCAAGAACCCCCTGGAGGGTTAGAAAAACTGTTTTTT.